One sample yielded the 20 T cell receptor beta chains listed below, sequenced in a study of spatial heterogeneity in lung cancer. Overall study findings and caveats: Counts of expanded alpha and beta TCRs within tumors tracked the tumor nonsynonymous mutation count.

No antigen has been assigned to these receptors. Time point described: sample taken at primary tumor resection. TCRdb fed the 5' RACE reads into MiXCR, producing one record per CDR3 protein. The table records approximately 18,000 distinct CDR3 sequences, 5.7% of them present only once. Here the sequenced sample was lung tumor tissue, taken at surgery. Receptor source: a female donor with early-stage non-small cell lung cancer.

Of note for this clonotype: A much larger clone lies a single base off, so this may be a read error. This chain connects TRBV5-1 to TRBJ2-5; D is ambiguous. Germline lookup yields CDR1 SGHRS and CDR2 YFSETQ. This CDR3 region has 13 residues. V dropped 7 bases and J dropped 5 bases, with 15 bases sitting between them. The CDR3 loop is CASDQTPTETQYF. The CDR3 region has the DNA TGCGCCAGCGATCAGACTCCAACGGAGACCCAGTACTTC.

In this sample, this clonotype turned up many times. This rearrangement joins TRBV7-9 to TRBJ1-1; D call uncertain. The CDR3 is made up of 12 amino acids. Trimming removed 5 bases at V and 7 bases at J, with 11 bases between. Germline V gene lookup returns CDR1 SEHNR and CDR2 FQNEAQ (reference sequence). The DNA of the CDR3 is TGTGCCAGCAGCCTTCAAGACGGTGAAGCTTTCTTT. Residues: CASSLQDGEAFF. Drawing the rest from reference TRBV7-9 and TRBJ1-1, the complete variable domain is DTGVSQNPRHKITKRGQNVTFRCDPISEHNRLYWYRQTLGQGPEFLTYFQNEAQLEKSRLLSDRFSAERPKGSFSTLEIQRTEQGDSAMYLCASSLQDGEAFFGQGTRLTVV.

This clonotype was detected many times. This chain connects TRBV20-1 to TRBJ2-3; 10 nucleotides agree with TRBD2. Germline trimming cut 6 bases from V and 6 bases from J; bases unmatched to any gene: 9. Germline CDR1 DFQATT, CDR2 SNEGSKA (reference sequence). This CDR3 is 14 amino acids long. The chain's CDR3 is CSADLSGRRDTQYF. The CDR3 DNA reads TGCAGTGCAGACCTTAGCGGGAGGAGGGATACGCAGTATTTT.

The table lists this clonotype with many counts. The chain uses TRBV20-1 and TRBJ2-7; 12 bases are a match to TRBD2. The CDR3 is made up of 14 amino acids. Looked up from germline, CDR1 is DFQATT and CDR2 is SNEGSKA (reference sequence). J lost 5 bases, V lost 5 bases, and 7 bases had no gene match. CDR3 sequence (DNA): TGCAGTGCTCCCCGGACTAGCGGGACCCACGAGCAGTACTTC. Amino acids: CSAPRTSGTHEQYF.

This clonotype was counted ten times or more. V is TRBV5-1 and J is TRBJ2-1; D perhaps matches TRBD2 (5 bases). V was trimmed by 4 bases and J by 7 bases, leaving 15 bases between them. The CDR3 runs to 14 residues. In germline, CDR1 is SGHRS, CDR2 YFSETQ. The CDR3 bases are TGCGCCAGCAGCCAATATCAAGCGGTGAATGAGCAGTTCTTC. This codes for CASSQYQAVNEQFF.

This clonotype was found many times. This chain connects TRBV9 to TRBJ2-1; D perhaps matches TRBD1 (5 bases). Trimming cost V 0 bases and J 9 bases, with 13 bases left between them. Germline V CDR1 and CDR2: SGDLS, YYNGEE. This CDR3 contains 14 residues. The CDR3 sequence: CASSVEDSPGEQFF. CDR3 DNA: TGTGCCAGCAGCGTAGAAGACAGCCCGGGTGAGCAGTTCTTC.

This clonotype was recorded many times. The chain employs TRBV7-2 and TRBJ2-5; D gene ambiguous. Between the trimmed V and J ends, which lost 3 bases and 7 bases, there was a span of 9 bases. The germline V gene has CDR1 SGHTA and CDR2 FQGNSA. CDR3 size: 12 residues. The CDR3 DNA sequence: TGTGCCAGCAGCTTCCCCGCAGGGACCCAGTACTTC. It translates to CASSFPAGTQYF.

In this sample, this clonotype turned up many times. The CDR3 spells CSVEGSGVGNEQYF. DNA for the CDR3: TGCAGCGTTGAGGGATCAGGGGTTGGGAACGAGCAGTACTTC. The chain combines TRBV29-1 with TRBJ2-7, with D perhaps matching TRBD1 (6 bases). The CDR3 runs 14 residues. In germline, CDR1 is SQVTM, CDR2 ANQGSEA. Trimming took off 3 bases at V and 5 bases at J, with 17 bases between the two ends.

This clonotype was seen only once. A much larger clone lies one base from this, so it may be a read error. V gene TRBV12-3 or TRBV12-4 combines with J gene TRBJ1-4; 8 positions match TRBD1. CDR3 length equals 14 residues. This chain's CDR3 is CVSSPTGASEKLFF. CDR3 nucleotides: TGTGTCAGCAGTCCGACAGGGGCCAGTGAAAAACTGTTTTTT.

This clonotype has a count of ten or more. The chain is built from TRBV29-1 and TRBJ1-1; possibly TRBD1 for D (5 bases). V lost 4 bases, J lost 0 bases, and 15 bases lay in between. The CDR3 runs to 15 residues. In germline, CDR1 is SQVTM, CDR2 ANQGSEA. The DNA for the CDR3 is TGCAGCGTTGCTCCGGGGTGGGGGATGAACACTGAAGCTTTCTTT. Its protein product is CSVAPGWGMNTEAFF. The full variable domain, in which reference TRBV29-1 and TRBJ1-1 provide the parts outside the CDR3, is SAVISQKPSRDICQRGTSLTIQCQVDSQVTMMFWYRQQPGQSLTLIATANQGSEATYESGFVIDKFPISRPNLTFSTLTVSNMSPEDSSIYLCSVAPGWGMNTEAFFGQGTRLTVV.

This clonotype was detected ten times or more. The chain uses TRBV7-2 and TRBJ1-4; D uncertain. Deletions cut 1 base from V and 0 bases from J, with 6 bases between. Germline CDR1 and CDR2: SGHTA and FQGNSA. The CDR3 is made up of 15 amino acids. This chain's CDR3 is CASSLVGTTNEKLFF. CDR3 bases: TGTGCCAGCAGCTTAGTAGGGACAACTAATGAAAAACTGTTTTTT.

This clonotype is medium-sized in the sample. V usage is TRBV10-2 and J usage is TRBJ2-7; D may be TRBD1 (5 bases). The CDR3 length is 11 residues. Germline V gene lookup returns CDR1 WSHSY and CDR2 SAAADI. V was clipped by 2 bases and J by 6 bases, with 5 bases between them. The CDR3 spells CASSEGAEQYF. The CDR3 DNA sequence: TGCGCCAGCAGTGAGGGGGCCGAGCAGTACTTC.

This clonotype was recorded a few times. The gene calls are TRBV3-1 and TRBJ2-1, with TRBD2 matching over 8 bases. The ends lost 2 bases at V and 6 bases at J; junction bases unmatched: 9. In germline, CDR1 is LGHDT, CDR2 YNNKEL (reference sequence). The CDR3 loop spans 16 amino acids. The CDR3 sequence is CASSQTGGLAFNEQFF. The CDR3, as DNA: TGTGCCAGCAGCCAAACGGGAGGACTAGCTTTCAATGAGCAGTTCTTC.

This clonotype appeared many times. The V and J genes are TRBV5-1 and TRBJ1-3, with D unresolved. The CDR3 is made up of 16 amino acids. V lost 2 bases, J lost 4 bases, and 16 bases lay in between. CDR1 and CDR2 (germline): SGHRS, YFSETQ. CDR3 amino acids: CASSLAALGVGNTIYF. The DNA of the CDR3 is TGCGCCAGCAGCTTAGCGGCCCTCGGGGTAGGAAACACCATATATTTT.

This clonotype has at least ten counts. V and J are TRBV27 and TRBJ2-7; TRBD2 matches at 9 bases. Germline-derived CDR1 and CDR2 are MNHEY and SMNVEV (reference sequence). The J segment lost 7 bases and the V segment lost 6 bases, leaving 10 bases of the junction unmatched. The CDR3 loop spans 14 amino acids. The CDR3 nucleotides are TGTGCCAGCAGCATTAGCGGGAGCCTTAGGGAGCAGTACTTC. Its translation: CASSISGSLREQYF.

Points on this clonotype: This sequence may be a read error, since a much larger clone differs from it by one base. CDR3 nucleotides: TGTGCCAGCAGGCAGGGACTAGCGCACTACAATGAGCAGTTCTTC. Residues: CASRQGLAHYNEQFF. The rearrangement links TRBV7-9 to TRBJ2-1; 10 bases fit TRBD2. Per the germline V gene, CDR1 is SEHNR and CDR2 is FQNEAQ (reference sequence). CDR3 size: 15 residues. Trimming removed 6 bases from V and 3 bases from J; junction bases left unmatched: 5.

This clonotype was detected many times. J is TRBJ1-5 and V is TRBV6-1, with D unresolved. CDR3 length equals 14 residues. Trimming pared 3 bases from V and 3 bases from J, leaving 9 bases between. Per the germline V gene, CDR1 is MNHNS and CDR2 is SASEGT. The CDR3 spells CASSELSFNQPQHF. The CDR3 region has the DNA TGTGCCAGCAGTGAGTTAAGTTTCAATCAGCCCCAGCATTTT.

Turning to this clonotype: A single base separates this from a much larger clone, so it may be a read error. This rearrangement joins TRBV5-5 to TRBJ2-7; 10 bases align to TRBD2. CDR3 length equals 15 residues. V shed 6 bases, J shed 5 bases, and the junction held 11 bases outside the gene matches. The germline gives CDR1 SGHKS, CDR2 YYEKEE (reference sequence). CDR3 in amino acids: CASNHPSGRGDEQYF. The CDR3 DNA follows: TGTGCCAGCAACCATCCGAGCGGGAGGGGGGACGAGCAGTACTTC.

This clonotype has at least ten counts. The chain joins TRBV2 to TRBJ2-2, with TRBD1 identical over 8 bases. CDR3 length equals 15 residues. Germline V gene data show CDR1 as SNHLY and CDR2 as FYNNEI. Unmatched junction bases numbered 2, after V lost 5 bases and J lost 0 bases. The CDR3 loop reads CASSRDRTNTGELFF. The CDR3 bases are TGTGCCAGCAGTCGGGACAGGACGAACACCGGGGAGCTGTTTTTT.

This clonotype was picked up many times. The J gene is TRBJ2-7, the V gene TRBV6-5; D is unresolved. V lost 6 bases to trimming and J lost 3 bases, with 24 bases between them. The germline gives CDR1 MNHEY, CDR2 SVGAGI. The CDR3 consists of 17 residues. This chain's CDR3 is CASSSFPPKASNYEQYF. For the CDR3, the DNA is TGTGCCAGCAGCAGTTTCCCCCCAAAGGCCAGCAACTACGAGCAGTACTTC.